Presented here are 7 T cell receptor beta chains from one specimen sequenced in a study of T-cell memory formation after mild COVID-19. TCRdb reprocessed the 5' RACE reads via MiXCR and lists one record per CDR3 protein. Of 560,000 or so distinct CDR3 sequences listed, around 16% are singletons. Sequencing was carried out using PBMCs or a T cell subset sorted from them (not recorded which). These receptors came from an adult woman who had mild COVID-19 (a few samples of this study predate the infection). Cell type and time point are not known.

In this sample, this clonotype turned up a few times. The V and J genes are TRBV7-2 and TRBJ1-2; TRBD1 matches 7 bases. Germline CDR1 is SGHTA and CDR2 is FQGNSA. The CDR3 spans 18 residues. J lost 3 bases, V lost 1 base, and 14 bases had no gene match. In DNA form, the CDR3 reads TGTGCCAGCAGCTTAGGGGCTAGCCGGACAGGTCGGGACTATGGCTACACCTTC. Protein product: CASSLGASRTGRDYGYTF.

The chain couples TRBV29-1 to TRBJ2-7, with 12 bases fitting TRBD1. The CDR3 extends over 15 amino acids. The germline CDR1 and CDR2 sequences are SQVTM and ANQGSEA. Trimming cost V 4 bases and J 5 bases; bases outside gene matches: 9. This chain's CDR3 is CSVVPGQGAVDEQYF. The CDR3 nucleotides are TGCAGCGTTGTACCGGGACAGGGGGCTGTAGACGAGCAGTACTTC.

This clonotype was counted at least ten times. The J gene is TRBJ2-3, the V gene TRBV24-1; tentative D call: TRBD2 (6 bases). This CDR3 is built from 16 residues. Per germline, CDR1 KGHDR and CDR2 SFDVKD. V was shortened by 3 bases and J by 3 bases, with 15 bases between the two germline ends. CDR3 residues: CATSDPTSPGTDTQYF. CDR3 sequence (DNA): TGTGCCACCAGTGATCCCACTAGCCCGGGGACAGATACGCAGTATTTT.

This clonotype has more than one count but fewer than ten. The chain carries TRBV11-2 and TRBJ1-2; D not certain. The germline CDR1 and CDR2 sequences are SGHAT and FQNNGV. CDR3 length equals 14 residues. The germline V and J ends were trimmed by 5 bases and 2 bases, with 12 bases remaining between them. The CDR3 region is CASSQLGFNYGYTF. The CDR3 DNA reads as TGTGCCAGCAGCCAGCTTGGGTTCAACTATGGCTACACCTTC.

This chain links TRBV3-1 with TRBJ2-2; D is uncertain. The CDR3 is 15 amino acids. CDR1 and CDR2 (germline): LGHDT, YNNKEL (reference sequence). The ends were cut back, 4 bases at V and 7 bases at J, with 16 bases in the middle. As DNA, the CDR3 is TGTGCCAGCAGCCTAAATTCCGGTAGTGTCGGGGAGCTGTTTTTT. Translated, it gives CASSLNSGSVGELFF.

V gene TRBV9 combines with J gene TRBJ2-5; D gene ambiguous. The CDR3 has 14 amino acids. Per the germline V gene, CDR1 is SGDLS and CDR2 is YYNGEE. Trimming took 0 bases from V and 2 from J, leaving 8 bases between them. This CDR3 is CASSVALEQETQYF. DNA of the CDR3: TGTGCCAGCAGCGTAGCTCTAGAGCAAGAGACCCAGTACTTC.

This clonotype was counted only a few times. This chain joins TRBV7-9 and TRBJ2-1; TRBD2 aligns across 7 bases. This CDR3 spans 17 amino acids. V lost 2 bases, J lost 5 bases, and 12 bases stayed unmatched. From germline, CDR1 is SEHNR and CDR2 FQNEAQ (reference sequence). DNA for the CDR3: TGTGCCAGCAGCTTAAGGGCGGGAGTCAGGTCAAACAATGAGCAGTTCTTC. Translated, it gives CASSLRAGVRSNNEQFF.